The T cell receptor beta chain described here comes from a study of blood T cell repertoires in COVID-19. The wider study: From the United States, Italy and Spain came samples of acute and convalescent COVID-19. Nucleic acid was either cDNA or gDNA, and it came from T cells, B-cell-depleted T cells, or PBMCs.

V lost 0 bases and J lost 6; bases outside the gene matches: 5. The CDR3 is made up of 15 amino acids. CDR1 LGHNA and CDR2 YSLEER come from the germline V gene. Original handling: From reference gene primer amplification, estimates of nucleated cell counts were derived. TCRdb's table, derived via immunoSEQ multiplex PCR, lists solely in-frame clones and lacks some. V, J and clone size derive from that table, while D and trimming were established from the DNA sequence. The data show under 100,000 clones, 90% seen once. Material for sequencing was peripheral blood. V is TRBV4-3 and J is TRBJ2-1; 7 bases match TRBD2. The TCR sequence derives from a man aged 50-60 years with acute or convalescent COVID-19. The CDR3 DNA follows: TGCGCCAGCAGCCAAGATTTCCGGACTAGCAATGAGCAGTTCTTC. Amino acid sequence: CASSQDFRTSNEQFF.